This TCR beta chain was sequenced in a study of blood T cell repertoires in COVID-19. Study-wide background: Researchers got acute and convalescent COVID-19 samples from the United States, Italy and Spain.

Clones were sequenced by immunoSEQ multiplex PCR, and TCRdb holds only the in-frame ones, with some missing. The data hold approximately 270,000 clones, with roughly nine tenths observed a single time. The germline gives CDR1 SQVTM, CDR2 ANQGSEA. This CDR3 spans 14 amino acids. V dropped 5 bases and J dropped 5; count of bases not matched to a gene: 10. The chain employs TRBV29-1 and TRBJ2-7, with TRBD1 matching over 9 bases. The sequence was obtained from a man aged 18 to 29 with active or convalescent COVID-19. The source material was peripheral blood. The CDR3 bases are TGCAGCGTTTTTACAGGGGGCGCGGCGAACGAGCAGTACTTC. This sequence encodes CSVFTGGAANEQYF.